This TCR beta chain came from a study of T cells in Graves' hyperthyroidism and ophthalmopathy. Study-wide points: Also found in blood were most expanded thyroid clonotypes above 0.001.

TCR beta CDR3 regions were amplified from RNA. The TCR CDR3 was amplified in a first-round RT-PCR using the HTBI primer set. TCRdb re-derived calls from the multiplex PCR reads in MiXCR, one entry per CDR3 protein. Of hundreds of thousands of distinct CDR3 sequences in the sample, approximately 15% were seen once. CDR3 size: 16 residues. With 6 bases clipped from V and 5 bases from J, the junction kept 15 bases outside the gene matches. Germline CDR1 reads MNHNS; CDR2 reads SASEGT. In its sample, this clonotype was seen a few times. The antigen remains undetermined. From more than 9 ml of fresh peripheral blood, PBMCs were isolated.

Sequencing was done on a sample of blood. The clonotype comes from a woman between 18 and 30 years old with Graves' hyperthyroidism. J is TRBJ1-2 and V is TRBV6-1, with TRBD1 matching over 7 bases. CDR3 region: CASRPLRQGVGYGYTF. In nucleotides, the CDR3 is TGTGCCAGCAGACCCCTTAGGCAGGGGGTTGGTTATGGCTACACCTTC.